These 26 T cell receptor beta chains came from one sample sequenced in a study of long-term antiretroviral therapy in people with HIV. Samples were assayed with immunoSEQ v3.0 at survey level. Some clones are missing from TCRdb's copy, which holds only in-frame ones; the method was immunoSEQ multiplex PCR. The sample includes just under 40,000 clones, approximately 86% of them seen just once. The source material was unsorted PBMCs, sampled just before starting antiretroviral therapy. All receptors derive from a woman aged 18-29 years with HIV.

This sequence joins TRBV5-1 and TRBJ2-4; 8 bases match TRBD2. This CDR3 has 15 residues. Germline V gene data show CDR1 as SGHRS and CDR2 as YFSETQ. With 1 base clipped from V and 6 bases from J, the junction kept 6 bases outside the gene matches. The CDR3 sequence: CASSLYAGGLNIQYF. The DNA for the CDR3 is TGCGCCAGCAGCTTGTATGCGGGGGGCTTAAACATTCAGTACTTC.

V usage is TRBV28 and J usage is TRBJ2-2; 11 nucleotides match TRBD2. Germline trimming cut 5 bases from V and 7 bases from J; bases unmatched to any gene: 9. Germline lookup yields CDR1 MDHEN and CDR2 SYDVKM. This CDR3 is 16 amino acids long. The CDR3 loop is CASSPTGTSGSGELFF. Here the CDR3 DNA reads TGTGCCAGCAGTCCCACGGGGACTAGCGGTAGCGGGGAGCTGTTTTTT.

This clone has just one count. The chain employs TRBV19 and TRBJ2-3; D is ambiguous. From germline, CDR1 is LNHDA and CDR2 SQIVND (reference sequence). V shed 0 bases and J shed 4 bases, with 11 bases lying between them. The CDR3 loop spans 15 amino acids. The DNA for the CDR3 is TGTGCCAGTAGTATAGAAAAGGGAATTCCAGATACGCAGTATTTT. Translating gives CASSIEKGIPDTQYF.

This sequence joins TRBV7-3 and TRBJ2-2; 9 bases fit TRBD1. The CDR3 covers 16 residues. Germline assignment: CDR1 SGHTA and CDR2 FQGTGA. J gave up 4 bases and V 3 bases, and 6 bases lay outside the gene matches. The CDR3 nucleotides are TGTGCCAGCAGCTTGAAGACAGGGGGTGGCACCGGGGAGCTGTTTTTT. Its translation: CASSLKTGGGTGELFF. The full variable domain, completed using reference TRBV7-3 and TRBJ2-2, is GAGVSQTPSNKVTEKGKYVELRCDPISGHTALYWYRQSLGQGPEFLIYFQGTGAADDSGLPNDRFFAVRPEGSVSTLKIQRTERGDSAVYLCASSLKTGGGTGELFFGEGSRLTVL.

V is TRBV4-3 and J is TRBJ1-2; D may be TRBD1 (6 bases). Between the trimmed V and J ends, which lost 3 bases and 1 base, there was a span of 21 bases. Germline V gene data show CDR1 as LGHNA and CDR2 as YSLEER. The CDR3 consists of 18 residues. CDR3 nucleotide sequence: TGCGCCAGCAGCCATGAGTTTAGCAATCGGGACATTAACTATGGCTACACCTTC. It codes for CASSHEFSNRDINYGYTF.

The rearrangement links TRBV5-4 to TRBJ1-2, with D uncertain. Germline lookup yields CDR1 SGHNT and CDR2 YYREEE (reference sequence). Trimming shortened V by 0 bases and J by 3 bases, and 12 bases separated the two germline ends. The CDR3 is 15 amino acids. As DNA, the CDR3 is TGTGCCAGCAGCTTGGAGTTCAAGCAGGACTATGGCTACACCTTC. Amino acids: CASSLEFKQDYGYTF. The full variable domain, in which reference TRBV5-4 and TRBJ1-2 provide the parts outside the CDR3, is ETGVTQSPTHLIKTRGQQVTLRCSSQSGHNTVSWYQQALGQGPQFIFQYYREEENGRGNFPPRFSGLQFPNYSSELNVNALELDDSALYLCASSLEFKQDYGYTFGSGTRLTVV.

The rearrangement joins TRBV28 to TRBJ2-6, with unresolved D. The CDR3 runs to 14 residues. Germline V gene data show CDR1 as MDHEN and CDR2 as SYDVKM. V lost 4 bases to trimming and J lost 6 bases, with 10 bases between them. For the CDR3, the DNA is TGTGCCAGCAGTTCCCCTGGGATGGCCAACGTCCTGACTTTC. This translates into CASSSPGMANVLTF.

This chain joins TRBV7-8 and TRBJ1-1, with unresolved D. Trimming cost V 5 bases and J 5 bases, with 18 bases left between them. Germline V gives CDR1 SGHVS, CDR2 FQNEAQ. The CDR3 contains 15 residues. The CDR3 is CASSPTNPPGTEAFF. The DNA of the CDR3 is TGTGCCAGCAGCCCTACGAACCCGCCCGGGACTGAAGCTTTCTTT.

V is TRBV27 and J is TRBJ2-7; 7 bases are shared with TRBD2. In germline, CDR1 is MNHEY, CDR2 SMNVEV (reference sequence). This CDR3 spans 16 amino acids. Trimming took 1 base from V and 2 from J; bases not matched to a gene: 8. This CDR3 reads CASSLFSGGGTYEQYF. The CDR3, as DNA: TGTGCCAGCAGTTTATTCTCGGGGGGAGGTACCTACGAGCAGTACTTC.

This clone was counted only a few times. The chain recombines TRBV6-5 with TRBJ2-7, with D maybe TRBD1 (5 bases). V gave up 3 bases and J gave up 4 bases, with 7 bases separating them. This CDR3 spans 12 amino acids. From germline, CDR1 is MNHEY and CDR2 SVGAGI. The CDR3 reads CASSYQGYEQYF. CDR3 nucleotides: TGTGCCAGCAGTTATCAGGGATACGAGCAGTACTTC.

This chain links TRBV15 with TRBJ2-4; D ambiguous. Germline V gene lookup returns CDR1 LNHNV and CDR2 YYDKDF (reference sequence). Trimming took 6 bases from V and 1 from J, leaving 16 bases between them. The CDR3 is made up of 16 amino acids. CDR3 in amino acids: CATRGRNGGAKNIQYF. As DNA, the CDR3 is TGTGCCACCAGGGGCCGGAATGGTGGGGCCAAAAACATTCAGTACTTC.

CDR3 amino acids: CASSLGHANQPQHF. The CDR3 nucleotides are TGCGCCAGCAGCTTGGGGCACGCCAATCAGCCCCAGCATTTT. The chain links TRBV5-1 to TRBJ1-5, with unresolved D. V shed 0 bases and J shed 3 bases, with 7 bases lying between them. CDR3 length: 14 amino acids. The germline gives CDR1 SGHRS, CDR2 YFSETQ.

This chain uses TRBV20-1 with TRBJ1-2; D is unclear. The V end was cut by 7 bases, the J end by 7 bases, with 13 bases between. Germline values: CDR1 DFQATT, CDR2 SNEGSKA (reference sequence). The CDR3 runs 11 residues. The chain's CDR3 is CSVIQGSGYTF. The CDR3 nucleotides are TGCAGTGTAATCCAAGGGAGTGGCTACACCTTC.

V is TRBV27 and J is TRBJ2-6; no definite D call. CDR3 length: 18 amino acids. Germline values: CDR1 MNHEY, CDR2 SMNVEV (reference sequence). The V and J ends lost 2 bases and 0 bases respectively, with 14 bases between them. The chain's CDR3 is CASSLMSRVSSGANVLTF. The CDR3 DNA reads TGTGCCAGCAGTTTAATGTCTCGTGTGTCCTCTGGGGCCAACGTCCTGACTTTC.

V and J are TRBV7-3 and TRBJ1-3; a possible D gene is TRBD1 (6 bases). V was cut by 4 bases and J by 2 bases, with 15 bases left in between. CDR1 and CDR2 (germline): SGHTA, FQGTGA. There are 16 residues in the CDR3. The CDR3 coding sequence is TGTGCCAGCAGCTCTTCAGGGGAGACAACTGGAAACACCATATATTTT. Its translation is CASSSSGETTGNTIYF.

The chain couples TRBV11-2 to TRBJ2-7, with a tentative D call TRBD2 (6 bases). This CDR3 has 13 amino acids. Germline-derived CDR1 and CDR2 are SGHAT and FQNNGV. V was cut by 5 bases and J by 0 bases, with 8 bases left in between. CDR3 bases: TGTGCCAGCAGCGCCGGGGGCTCCTACGAGCAGTACTTC. Protein product: CASSAGGSYEQYF.

V gene TRBV10-2 combines with J gene TRBJ1-1, with 9 bases fitting TRBD1. The CDR3 has 15 residues. Per the germline V gene, CDR1 is WSHSY and CDR2 is SAAADI. J gave up 5 bases and V 2 bases, and 6 bases lay outside the gene matches. The CDR3 protein is CASSEPGQGLTEAFF. In DNA form, the CDR3 reads TGCGCCAGCAGTGAGCCGGGACAGGGACTAACTGAAGCTTTCTTT.

V and J are TRBV19 and TRBJ2-2; TRBD2 matches 8 bases. J gave up 4 bases and V 6 bases, and 4 bases lay outside the gene matches. From germline, CDR1 is LNHDA and CDR2 SQIVND (reference sequence). The CDR3 runs 14 residues. The CDR3 here is CASSGRATTGELFF. In DNA form, the CDR3 reads TGTGCCAGTAGCGGGAGGGCCACCACCGGGGAGCTGTTTTTT. The entire variable domain, with the rest obtained from reference TRBV19 and TRBJ2-2, is as follows: DGGITQSPKYLFRKEGQNVTLSCEQNLNHDAMYWYRQDPGQGLRLIYYSQIVNDFQKGDIAEGYSVSREKKESFPLTVTSAQKNPTAFYLCASSGRATTGELFFGEGSRLTVL.

This rearrangement joins TRBV4-3 to TRBJ2-7, with 9 bases that match TRBD2. Germline V gene data show CDR1 as LGHNA and CDR2 as YSLEER. V was pared by 8 bases and J by 3 bases, with 11 bases of the junction left unmatched. The CDR3 extends over 15 amino acids. CDR3 DNA: TGCGCCAGCGGCGTGGCGGGAGGGCCGGTCTACGAGCAGTACTTC. It encodes CASGVAGGPVYEQYF.

The V gene is TRBV14, the J gene TRBJ2-7; no definite D call. The CDR3 is 13 residues long. Germline loops: CDR1 SGHDN, CDR2 FVKESK. V was trimmed by 0 bases and J by 2 bases, leaving 5 bases between them. This CDR3 reads CASSQEAAYEQYF. For the CDR3, the DNA is TGTGCCAGCAGCCAAGAGGCAGCCTACGAGCAGTACTTC. Filled out from reference TRBV14 and TRBJ2-7, the complete variable domain reads EAGVTQFPSHSVIEKGQTVTLRCDPISGHDNLYWYRRVMGKEIKFLLHFVKESKQDESGMPNNRFLAERTGGTYSTLKVQPAELEDSGVYFCASSQEAAYEQYFGPGTRLTVT.

The chain has TRBV11-3 and TRBJ2-1; 7 nucleotides line up with TRBD2. CDR3 length: 13 residues. Germline values: CDR1 SGHNT, CDR2 YENEEA. After removal of 4 bases from V and 5 bases from J, the junction contained 2 bases not matched to a gene. Here the CDR3 DNA reads TGTGCCAGCAGCTCCCGGGAGGACAATGAGCAGTTCTTC. It codes for CASSSREDNEQFF. Drawing the rest from reference TRBV11-3 and TRBJ2-1, the complete variable domain is EAGVVQSPRYKIIEKKQPVAFWCNPISGHNTLYWYLQNLGQGPELLIRYENEEAVDDSQLPKDRFSAERLKGVDSTLKIQPAELGDSAVYLCASSSREDNEQFFGPGTRLTVL.

V and J are TRBV7-6 and TRBJ1-1, with a tentative D call TRBD1 (6 bases). Germline values: CDR1 SGHVS, CDR2 FNYEAQ. The CDR3 spans 15 residues. Trimming stripped 1 base from V and 1 base from J, with 10 bases between. CDR3 amino acids: CASSLDQGPNTEAFF. The DNA of the CDR3 is TGTGCCAGCAGCTTAGATCAGGGGCCGAACACTGAAGCTTTCTTT.

This clone was detected once. V gene TRBV28 combines with J gene TRBJ2-1; 8 nucleotides agree with TRBD2. The CDR3 contains 14 residues. The J segment lost 4 bases and the V segment lost 10 bases, leaving 9 bases of the junction unmatched. Germline values: CDR1 MDHEN, CDR2 SYDVKM. The CDR3 protein is CATTTTSAYNEQFF. In DNA form, the CDR3 reads TGTGCCACTACAACGACTAGCGCGTACAATGAGCAGTTCTTC.

The V gene is TRBV28, the J gene TRBJ2-2, with 9 nucleotides matching TRBD1. The CDR3 sequence is 20 residues long. Looked up from germline, CDR1 is MDHEN and CDR2 is SYDVKM. The V gene end was trimmed by 2 bases and the J gene end by 3 bases; junction bases not matched to a gene: 16. The CDR3 protein is CASSLLSGTGMFSDTGELFF. The CDR3 region has the DNA TGTGCCAGCAGTTTACTATCGGGGACAGGGATGTTCAGCGACACCGGGGAGCTGTTTTTT.

V usage is TRBV11-3 and J usage is TRBJ2-1; possibly TRBD2 for D (5 bases). From germline, CDR1 is SGHNT and CDR2 YENEEA. V lost 0 bases, J lost 3 bases, and 12 bases lay in between. The CDR3 spans 16 residues. The CDR3 region is CASSLDRAGGYNEQFF. The CDR3 DNA follows: TGTGCCAGCAGCTTAGATCGGGCCGGAGGCTACAATGAGCAGTTCTTC.

The J gene is TRBJ2-1, the V gene TRBV5-1, with D tentatively TRBD2 (5 bases). The CDR3 sequence is 17 residues long. V shed 0 bases and J shed 5 bases, with 18 bases lying between them. Germline V gene lookup returns CDR1 SGHRS and CDR2 YFSETQ. The CDR3 spells CASSLAVGRFGDNEQFF. DNA for the CDR3: TGCGCCAGCAGCTTGGCCGTGGGCCGATTCGGGGACAATGAGCAGTTCTTC.